One sample yielded the 25 T cell receptor beta chains listed below, sequenced in a study of graft-versus-host responses after intestinal transplantation. The method was immunoSEQ multiplex PCR; TCRdb's version includes in-frame clones alone and lacks a portion of them. The data contain some 10,000 clones, 30% of them singletons. The starting material was alloreactive CD4+ T cells from a mixed lymphocyte reaction culture, obtained before intestinal transplant. As to subset: CFSE-low proliferating T cells sorted from approximately six-day pre-transplant mixed lymphocyte reaction (GvH or HvG direction). All receptors come from a human patient who received an intestinal transplant.

This chain connects TRBV5-5 to TRBJ2-1, with D unclear. The V and J ends lost 4 bases and 0 bases respectively, with 14 bases between them. Germline lookup yields CDR1 SGHKS and CDR2 YYEKEE (reference sequence). The CDR3 has 16 amino acids. CDR3 sequence: CASSQDPTPSYNEQFF. In DNA, the CDR3 is TGTGCCAGCAGCCAAGATCCAACCCCCTCCTACAATGAGCAGTTCTTC. The whole variable domain, remainder taken from reference TRBV5-5 and TRBJ2-1, is DAGVTQSPTHLIKTRGQQVTLRCSPISGHKSVSWYQQVLGQGPQFIFQYYEKEERGRGNFPDRFSARQFPNYSSELNVNALLLGDSALYLCASSQDPTPSYNEQFFGPGTRLTVL.

The chain couples TRBV5-5 to TRBJ1-4, with D tentatively TRBD1 (6 bases). The CDR3 is 16 amino acids. Between the trimmed V and J ends, which lost 3 bases and 7 bases, there was a span of 19 bases. Germline V gene lookup returns CDR1 SGHKS and CDR2 YYEKEE (reference sequence). The CDR3 reads CASSSLTQGSCEKLFF. Here the CDR3 DNA reads TGTGCCAGCAGCTCGCTTACACAGGGATCGTGTGAAAAACTGTTTTTT. The full variable domain, with the rest looked up from reference TRBV5-5 and TRBJ1-4, is DAGVTQSPTHLIKTRGQQVTLRCSPISGHKSVSWYQQVLGQGPQFIFQYYEKEERGRGNFPDRFSARQFPNYSSELNVNALLLGDSALYLCASSSLTQGSCEKLFFGSGTQLSVL.

The rearrangement uses TRBV6-7 and TRBJ1-1; no clear D. TRBV6-7 is marked as an open reading frame, function uncertain. CDR3 length: 11 amino acids. V was pared by 8 bases and J by 3 bases, with 7 bases between. The CDR3 nucleotides read TGTGCCAGCTTCTTCCACACTGAAGCTTTCTTT. Its translation: CASFFHTEAFF.

The chain couples TRBV7-9 to TRBJ2-1, with TRBD2 matching 11 bases. Germline CDR1 is SEHNR and CDR2 is FQNEAQ (reference sequence). CDR3 length: 17 amino acids. V shed 5 bases, J shed 4 bases, and the junction held 10 bases outside the gene matches. This CDR3 reads CASSPGTSGARYNEQFF. The CDR3 DNA follows: TGTGCCAGCAGCCCCGGGACTAGCGGAGCGCGATACAATGAGCAGTTCTTC. The variable domain in full, with the rest retrieved from reference TRBV7-9 and TRBJ2-1, is DTGVSQNPRHKITKRGQNVTFRCDPISEHNRLYWYRQTLGQGPEFLTYFQNEAQLEKSRLLSDRFSAERPKGSFSTLEIQRTEQGDSAMYLCASSPGTSGARYNEQFFGPGTRLTVL.

In the case of this clone: Relative to the germline gene, one junction end is altered; a read error may explain this. J is TRBJ1-2 and V is TRBV10-2; tentative D call: TRBD1 (5 bases). This CDR3 is built from 16 residues. Germline V gene sequence: CDR1 WSHSY, CDR2 SAAADI. For the CDR3, the DNA is TGCGCCAGCAGTGAGTCGCAGGGTTGGAGGAACTCTGGCTACACCTTC. It codes for CASSESQGWRNSGYTF.

This clone was counted only a few times. The rearrangement uses TRBV6-1 and TRBJ2-1; 11 bases fit TRBD2. CDR1 is MNHNS and CDR2 is SASEGT in the germline V gene. The CDR3 sequence is 17 residues long. J was trimmed by 5 bases and V by 2 bases; bases with no gene match: 8. This chain's CDR3 is CASSESSGLAENNEQFF. The CDR3 DNA reads TGTGCCAGCAGTGAAAGTTCGGGACTAGCGGAGAACAATGAGCAGTTCTTC.

By share, this clone ranks as medium-sized (0.01 to 0.1%). V usage is TRBV18 and J usage is TRBJ2-1; 8 nucleotides line up with TRBD2. This CDR3 has 16 residues. CDR1 and CDR2 from the germline V gene are KGHSH and LQKENI. Germline trimming cut 3 bases from V and 0 bases from J; bases unmatched to any gene: 4. The CDR3 DNA is TGTGCCAGCTCACCGTCAGCGGGAGCCTCCTACAATGAGCAGTTCTTC. This codes for CASSPSAGASYNEQFF.

A few counts support this clone. The CDR3 coding sequence is TGTGCCAGCAGCCAACTGGGACACGCCAATCAGCCCCAGCATTTT. This encodes CASSQLGHANQPQHF. The J gene is TRBJ1-5, the V gene TRBV7-3, with D perhaps TRBD1 (6 bases). Germline values: CDR1 SGHTA, CDR2 FQGTGA. V was clipped by 5 bases and J by 3 bases, with 14 bases between them. The CDR3 contains 15 residues.

The rearrangement links TRBV29-1 to TRBJ2-7, with TRBD2 as a possible D gene (6 bases). CDR1 SQVTM and CDR2 ANQGSEA come from the germline V gene. This CDR3 is 15 amino acids long. The germline V and J ends were trimmed by 2 bases and 4 bases, with 18 bases remaining between them. The CDR3 DNA is TGCAGCGTTGAATACGGTTTAGCGGAGTCATACGAGCAGTACTTC. Residues: CSVEYGLAESYEQYF.

The sample holds a few counts of this clone. The chain uses TRBV11-1 and TRBJ2-7, with D possibly being TRBD1 or TRBD2 (5 bases each). The V end lost 1 base, the J end lost 4 bases, and 17 bases lay between the germline ends. The CDR3 is 16 residues long. Germline CDR1 reads SGHAT; CDR2 reads FQDESV (reference sequence). CDR3 sequence (DNA): TGTGCCAGCAGCTTAGGCCCTGGGACCCTTTCTTACGAGCAGTACTTC. Protein: CASSLGPGTLSYEQYF.

This chain links TRBV6-5 with TRBJ2-7; D might be TRBD2 (6 bases). From germline, CDR1 is MNHEY and CDR2 SVGAGI. V was cut by 6 bases and J by 7 bases, with 22 bases left in between. There are 15 residues in the CDR3. As DNA, the CDR3 is TGTGCCAGCAGCCAAGATTCGGGAGCCCCTTGGGAGCAGTACTTC. Amino acids: CASSQDSGAPWEQYF.

This clone occurred a few times. The V call is TRBV10-1, the J call TRBJ1-1; D might be TRBD1 (5 bases). Germline V CDR1 and CDR2: WNHNN, SYGVQD (reference sequence). V lost 5 bases to trimming and J lost 5 bases, with 12 bases between them. CDR3 length: 13 amino acids. CDR3 protein: CASSWGDGTEAFF. DNA for the CDR3: TGCGCCAGCAGTTGGGGGGACGGGACTGAAGCTTTCTTT.

The rearrangement uses TRBV4-1 and TRBJ2-1; D remains unclear. The germline V and J ends were trimmed by 2 bases and 7 bases, with 15 bases remaining between them. The CDR3 has 15 residues. CDR1 is MGHRA, CDR2 YSYEKL, per germline. This CDR3 is CASSQIESAGNEQFF. In DNA, the CDR3 is TGCGCCAGCAGCCAAATCGAGTCCGCTGGGAATGAGCAGTTCTTC.

The chain is built from TRBV13 and TRBJ2-2, with D maybe TRBD1 (5 bases). V lost 4 bases and J lost 3, with 15 bases in between. The CDR3 is 16 residues long. Germline CDR1 reads PRHDT; CDR2 reads FYEKMQ (reference sequence). The CDR3 DNA reads as TGTGCCAGCAGCTATAGGGGTGGTAGGGACACCGGGGAGCTGTTTTTT. This gives the protein CASSYRGGRDTGELFF.

This clone was counted a few times. The rearrangement uses TRBV27 and TRBJ2-2; D ambiguous. Looked up from germline, CDR1 is MNHEY and CDR2 is SMNVEV (reference sequence). The CDR3 loop spans 12 amino acids. V was pared by 0 bases and J by 7 bases, with 3 bases between. The CDR3 coding sequence is TGTGCCAGCAGTTTATCGGGCGGGGAGCTGTTTTTT. As protein: CASSLSGGELFF.

This clone has more than one count but fewer than ten. CDR3 coding DNA: TGTGCCAGCAGTGAATCCGGAGGGACAGGGGGCAGGTATGGCTACACCTTC. Translating gives CASSESGGTGGRYGYTF. This chain uses TRBV2 with TRBJ1-2, with TRBD1 matching 12 bases. V shed 2 bases and J 5 bases; nucleotides not matched to a gene: 9. CDR1 and CDR2 (germline): SNHLY, FYNNEI. The CDR3 totals 17 residues.

This chain connects TRBV27 to TRBJ2-7, with TRBD2 identical over 7 bases. Trimming at V came to 3 bases and at J to 5 bases, leaving 7 bases not matched to a gene. This CDR3 has 14 amino acids. CDR1 is MNHEY, CDR2 SMNVEV, per germline (reference sequence). The CDR3 DNA sequence: TGTGCCAGCAGTTTTCAGCGCGGGAGTAACGAGCAGTACTTC. Its translation is CASSFQRGSNEQYF.

A few counts support this clone. This chain connects TRBV30 to TRBJ2-1; D not resolved. Germline V gene data show CDR1 as GTSNPN and CDR2 as SVGIG (reference sequence). The CDR3 spans 16 residues. V was trimmed by 1 base and J by 0 bases, leaving 13 bases between them. The CDR3 nucleotides are TGTGCCTGGAGTGCAGACTGGCTGAGCTCCTACAATGAGCAGTTCTTC. Residues: CAWSADWLSSYNEQFF.

This clone was recorded a few times. The chain combines TRBV27 with TRBJ1-1; D may be TRBD1 (5 bases). The CDR3 loop spans 15 amino acids. Germline V lookup: CDR1 MNHEY, CDR2 SMNVEV (reference sequence). Trimming shortened V by 2 bases and J by 3 bases, and 13 bases separated the two germline ends. This CDR3 is CASSLGPWGYTEAFF. Written as DNA, the CDR3 is TGTGCCAGCAGTTTAGGCCCCTGGGGCTACACTGAAGCTTTCTTT.

The chain recombines TRBV11-2 with TRBJ1-3, with 7 bases that match TRBD1. This CDR3 contains 15 residues. Germline V gene sequence: CDR1 SGHAT, CDR2 FQNNGV. V lost 2 bases, J lost 2 bases, and 3 bases stayed unmatched. In DNA form, the CDR3 reads TGTGCCAGCAGCTTATGCAGGGGGGCTGGAAACACCATATATTTT. Its translation is CASSLCRGAGNTIYF.

The chain uses TRBV27 and TRBJ2-1, with 11 bases aligning to TRBD2. Germline V gives CDR1 MNHEY, CDR2 SMNVEV (reference sequence). After removal of 7 bases from V and 3 bases from J, the junction contained 5 bases not matched to a gene. The CDR3 loop spans 15 amino acids. The CDR3 DNA is TGTGCCAGCACTTCCGGGACTAGCGGCTACAATGAGCAGTTCTTC. Its translation is CASTSGTSGYNEQFF.

The chain couples TRBV5-1 to TRBJ2-1, with no clear D. Between the trimmed V and J ends, which lost 4 bases and 8 bases, there was a span of 10 bases. The V gene's germline CDR1 is SGHRS and CDR2 YFSETQ. The CDR3 has 12 amino acids. The CDR3 DNA reads as TGCGCCAGCAGCCCCGGATGGGATGAGCAGTTCTTC. It specifies CASSPGWDEQFF.

The CDR3 is CASSEIGWDRGNNEQFF. The CDR3 coding sequence is TGTGCCAGCAGTGAAATAGGGTGGGACAGGGGAAACAATGAGCAGTTCTTC. This chain joins TRBV6-1 and TRBJ2-1, with 10 nucleotides matching TRBD1. CDR3 length equals 17 residues. Germline CDR1 reads MNHNS; CDR2 reads SASEGT. The trim removed 2 bases at V and 5 bases at J, leaving 9 bases unmatched.

This clone is categorized as medium-sized. This sequence joins TRBV7-9 and TRBJ1-1, with D maybe TRBD1 (5 bases). The V gene lost 6 bases and the J gene lost 4 bases, with 12 bases spanning the gap. The germline V gene encodes CDR1 SEHNR and CDR2 FQNEAQ (reference sequence). The length of the CDR3 is 13 residues. The CDR3, as DNA: TGTGCCAGCAGTTGGGGGGACGGCACTGAAGCTTTCTTT. It specifies CASSWGDGTEAFF.

This clone was counted a few times. The CDR3 sequence is CASSQGGYEQFF. CDR3 in DNA: TGTGCCAGCAGCCAAGGTGGATATGAGCAGTTCTTC. V and J are TRBV4-2 and TRBJ2-1, with no clear D. Germline V gives CDR1 LGHNA, CDR2 YNFKEQ. The CDR3 runs to 12 residues. The germline V and J ends were trimmed by 1 base and 8 bases, with 6 bases remaining between them.